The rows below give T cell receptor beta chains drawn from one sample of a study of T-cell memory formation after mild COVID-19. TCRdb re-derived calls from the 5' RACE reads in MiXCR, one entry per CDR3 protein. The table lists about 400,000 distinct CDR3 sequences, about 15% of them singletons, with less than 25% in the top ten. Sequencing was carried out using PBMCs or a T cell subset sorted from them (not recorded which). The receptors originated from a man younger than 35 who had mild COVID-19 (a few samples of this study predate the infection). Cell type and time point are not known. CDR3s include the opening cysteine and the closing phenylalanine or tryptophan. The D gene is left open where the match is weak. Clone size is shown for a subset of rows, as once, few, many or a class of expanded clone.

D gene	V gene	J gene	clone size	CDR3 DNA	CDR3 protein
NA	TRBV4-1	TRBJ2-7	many	TGCGCCAGCAGCCAGACCTCCGTCCGGGGAACACACTCCTACGAGCAGTACTTC	CASSQTSVRGTHSYEQYF
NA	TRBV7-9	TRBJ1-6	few	TGTGCCAGCACCTCTTGGGGGGGAAAAAATTCACCCCTCCACTTT	CASTSWGGKNSPLHF
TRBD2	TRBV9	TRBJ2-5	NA	TGTGCCAGCAGCGTAGCTCCCGGGACTAGCATGGAGACCCAGTACTTC	CASSVAPGTSMETQYF
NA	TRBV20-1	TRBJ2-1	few	TGCAGTGCTAGTGGGGGCTCCCTCCCCGGAAATTACAATGAGCAGTTCTTC	CSASGGSLPGNYNEQFF
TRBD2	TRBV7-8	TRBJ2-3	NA	TGTGCCAGCAGTTGGACGCCGGGACTAGCGGGGGGGCGAGATACGCAGTATTTT	CASSWTPGLAGGRDTQYF
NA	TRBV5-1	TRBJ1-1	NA	TGCGCCAGCAGCACGGACACGAGGCCAAATGAAGCTTTCTTT	CASSTDTRPNEAFF
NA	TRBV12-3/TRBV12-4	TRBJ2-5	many	TGTGCCAGCAGTTTATCCCATGGGACCCAGTACTTC	CASSLSHGTQYF
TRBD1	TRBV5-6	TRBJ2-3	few	TGTGCCAGCAGCTTGTGGGGACAGGGATCAGATACGCAGTATTTT	CASSLWGQGSDTQYF
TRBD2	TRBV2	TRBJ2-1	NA	TGTGCCAGCAGTGAAATAGCGGGGATCCACAATGAGCAGTTCTTC	CASSEIAGIHNEQFF
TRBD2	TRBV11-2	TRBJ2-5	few	TGTGCCAGCAGAACTAGCGGGGGAAATCAAGAGACCCAGTACTTC	CASRTSGGNQETQYF
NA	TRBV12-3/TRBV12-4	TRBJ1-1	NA	TGTGCCAGCAGCCAGTCAGGGAACACTGAAGCTTTCTTT	CASSQSGNTEAFF
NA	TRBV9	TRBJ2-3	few	TGTGCCAGCAGCGTAAGTGGGGTCACAGATACGCAGTATTTT	CASSVSGVTDTQYF
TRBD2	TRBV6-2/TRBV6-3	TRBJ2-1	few	TGTGCCAGCAGGGGGCTAGCGGTCCTTGCCAATGAGCAGTTCTTC	CASRGLAVLANEQFF
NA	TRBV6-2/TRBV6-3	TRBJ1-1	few	TGTGCCAGCAGTTACACCGGACCGGCTATGAACACTGAAGCTTTCTTT	CASSYTGPAMNTEAFF
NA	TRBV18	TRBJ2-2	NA	TGTGCCAGCTCACCGTTGAGCTTCGAGGGGGAGCTGTTTTTT	CASSPLSFEGELFF
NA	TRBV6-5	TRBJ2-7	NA	TGTGCCAGCAGAGAACACGACACAGCCCTCTACGAGCAGTACTTC	CASREHDTALYEQYF
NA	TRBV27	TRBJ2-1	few	TGTGCCAGCAGTAACGATGGTAATGAGCAGTTCTTC	CASSNDGNEQFF
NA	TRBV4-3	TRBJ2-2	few	TGCGCCAGCAGCCTAGGAGCGGGTGAGACCGGGGAGCTGTTTTTT	CASSLGAGETGELFF
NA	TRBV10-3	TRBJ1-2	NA	TGTGCCATGGGGAGTTTGAGCTATGGCTACACCTTC	CAMGSLSYGYTF
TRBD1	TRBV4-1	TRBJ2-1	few	TGCGCCAGCAGCCAGTTACAGGGGCAAAATCAACATAATGAGCAGTTCTTC	CASSQLQGQNQHNEQFF
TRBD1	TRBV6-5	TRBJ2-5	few	TGTGCCAGCAGTAGGCCACTGGGGACAGGGGGACAAGAGACCCAGTACTTC	CASSRPLGTGGQETQYF
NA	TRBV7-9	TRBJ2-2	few	TGTGCCGGGGCCGTAGCCGGGGAGCTGTTTTTT	CAGAVAGELFF
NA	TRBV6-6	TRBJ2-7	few	TGTGCCAGCAGTTACGCCTCCCGGGCGGGGCTTACCTACGAGCAGTACTTC	CASSYASRAGLTYEQYF
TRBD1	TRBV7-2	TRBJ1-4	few	TGTGCCAGCAGCTTCGACAGGGGATTAGAAAAACTGTTTTTT	CASSFDRGLEKLFF
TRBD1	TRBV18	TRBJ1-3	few	TGTGCCAGCTCACTCACCGGGACAGGGGATTCGGACACCATATATTTT	CASSLTGTGDSDTIYF
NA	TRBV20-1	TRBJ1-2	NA	TGCAGTGCTAACGAATTCAAAAATGTATATGGCTACACCTTC	CSANEFKNVYGYTF
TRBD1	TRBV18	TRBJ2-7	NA	TGTGCCAGCTCACCGGGACAGGGGGCGCCGGAGCAGTACTTC	CASSPGQGAPEQYF
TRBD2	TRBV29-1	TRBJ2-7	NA	TGCAGCGCCGACGGGGGGGTTAGCAACGAGCAGTACTTC	CSADGGVSNEQYF
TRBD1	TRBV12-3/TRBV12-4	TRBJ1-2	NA	TGTGCCAGCAGTCCTAGGGACAGGGGGCGGACTGGCTACACCTTC	CASSPRDRGRTGYTF
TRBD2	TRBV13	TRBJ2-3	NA	TGTGCCAGCAGCCCGAGGACTAGAGTCGATACGCAGTATTTT	CASSPRTRVDTQYF
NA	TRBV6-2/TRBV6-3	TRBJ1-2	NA	TGTGCCAGCAGTTCGAGAACAGGGTTTGGCTACACCTTC	CASSSRTGFGYTF
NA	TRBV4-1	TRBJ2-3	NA	TGCGCCAGCAGCCATTATCAGGGGACAGATACGCAGTATTTT	CASSHYQGTDTQYF
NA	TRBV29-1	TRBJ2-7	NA	TGCAGCGGTAGTTGGGGGTCCCACGAGCAGTACTTC	CSGSWGSHEQYF
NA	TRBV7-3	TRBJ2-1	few	TGTGCCAGCAGCCAGGGAGTTGGTCACAATGAGCAGTTCTTC	CASSQGVGHNEQFF
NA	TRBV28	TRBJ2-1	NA	TGTGCCAGCAGTAATACGGACAGATACAATGAGCAGTTCTTC	CASSNTDRYNEQFF
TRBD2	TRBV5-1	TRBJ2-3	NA	TGCGCCAGTCGGAGCGGGGGGGGACCAGATACGCAGTATTTT	CASRSGGGPDTQYF
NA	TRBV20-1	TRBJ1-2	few	TGCAGTGCGAGGGGGAGGGGCGATAATAACTATGGCTACACCTTC	CSARGRGDNNYGYTF
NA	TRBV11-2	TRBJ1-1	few	TGTGCCAGCAGCTTAGACTGGTCTCTGGGGGGGTTGGAGACTGAAGCTTTCTTT	CASSLDWSLGGLETEAFF
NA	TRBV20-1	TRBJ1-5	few	TGCAGTGCTAGAGATCGGATTTGGGCAGGAAATCAGCCCCAGCATTTT	CSARDRIWAGNQPQHF
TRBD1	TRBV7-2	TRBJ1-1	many	TGTGCCAGCGGAGGACAGGCGAACACTGAAGCTTTCTTT	CASGGQANTEAFF
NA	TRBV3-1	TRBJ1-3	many	TGTGCCAGCAGCCACCCCTCGGGGGCGCGGAACACCATATATTTT	CASSHPSGARNTIYF
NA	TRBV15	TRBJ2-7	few	TGTGCCACCAGTGATCAGCGCTCCTACGAGCAGTACTTC	CATSDQRSYEQYF
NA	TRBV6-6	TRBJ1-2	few	TGTGCCAGCAGTTCCAGCCAGGGTTATGGCTACACCTTC	CASSSSQGYGYTF
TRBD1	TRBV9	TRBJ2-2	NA	TGTGCCAGCAGCATAACAGGGGACACCGGGGAGCTGTTTTTT	CASSITGDTGELFF
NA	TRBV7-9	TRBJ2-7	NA	TGTGCCAGCAGCTTAGACCCCACAGGAGCTTTCTTC	CASSLDPTGAFF
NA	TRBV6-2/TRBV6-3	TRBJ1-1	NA	TGTGCCAGCAGTTACGCGGCGAACACTGAAGCTTTCTTT	CASSYAANTEAFF
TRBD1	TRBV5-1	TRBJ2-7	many	TGCGCCAGCAGCTTCCGGGACAGGGAATACGAGCAGTACTTC	CASSFRDREYEQYF
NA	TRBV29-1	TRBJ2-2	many	TGCAGCGTTGAATCTGTTTCTCACACCGGGGAGCTGTTTTTT	CSVESVSHTGELFF
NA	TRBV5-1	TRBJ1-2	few	TGCGCCAGCAGCAACGGGCCTGTCTACACCTTC	CASSNGPVYTF
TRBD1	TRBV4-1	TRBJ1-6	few	TGCGCCAGCAGCCTCCAAGGACAGGGTGGTGATTCACCCCTCCACTTT	CASSLQGQGGDSPLHF
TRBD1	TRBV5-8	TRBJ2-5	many	TGTGCCAGCAGGCCTAAACAGGGGGCCAAAGAGACCCAGTACTTC	CASRPKQGAKETQYF
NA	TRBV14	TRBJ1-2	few	TGTGCCAGCAGCCAACTTGGTGGCTACACCTTC	CASSQLGGYTF
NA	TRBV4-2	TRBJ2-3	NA	TGTGCCAGCAGCCAAGCGCTAGCAGGGAATTTGGGAGATACGCAGTATTTT	CASSQALAGNLGDTQYF